The rows below give T cell receptor beta chains drawn from one sample of a study of graft-versus-host responses after intestinal transplantation. TCRdb keeps only in-frame clones here, not all; method: immunoSEQ multiplex PCR. This sample has around 100,000 clones, with roughly 93% found just once. No antigen is known for these receptors. Specimen: unstimulated CD8+ T cells sorted from spleen or lymph node cells, collected before intestinal transplant. The receptors come from a human donor who received an intestinal transplant. Each CDR3 is given with its conserved first and last residue. The D gene is left open where the match is weak.

V gene,D gene,J gene,CDR3 protein,CDR3 DNA
TRBV7-2,NA,TRBJ2-3,CASSLLSLDTQYF,TGTGCCAGCAGCCTCCTGTCCTTGGATACGCAGTATTTT
TRBV19,NA,TRBJ1-1,CASSIVLNTEAFF,TGTGCCAGTAGTATAGTTCTGAACACTGAAGCTTTCTTT
TRBV19,NA,TRBJ2-7,CASSLRLSYEQYF,TGTGCCAGTAGTCTACGACTGAGCTACGAGCAGTACTTC
TRBV30,NA,TRBJ1-6,CAWSDWSDSPLHF,TGTGCCTGGAGTGATTGGTCGGATTCACCCCTCCACTTT
TRBV25-1,NA,TRBJ1-2,CASADSYGYTF,TGTGCCAGCGCAGACAGCTATGGCTACACCTTC
TRBV7-9,NA,TRBJ2-4,CASSFGGLAKNIQYF,TGTGCCAGCAGCTTCGGGGGGCTAGCCAAAAACATTCAGTACTTC
TRBV7-9,TRBD1,TRBJ1-2,CASSLEGGSYGYTF,TGTGCCAGCAGCTTAGAAGGGGGCTCCTATGGCTACACCTTC
TRBV25-1,NA,TRBJ1-1,CASSEYTRGWAEAFF,TGTGCCAGCAGTGAATATACGAGGGGTTGGGCTGAAGCTTTCTTT
TRBV9,NA,TRBJ1-2,CASSVGGEIGKDGYTF,TGTGCCAGCAGCGTAGGGGGAGAGATAGGAAAGGATGGCTACACCTTC
TRBV6-1,TRBD1,TRBJ1-2,CASSSLDRGPCLYTF,TGTGCCAGCAGTTCCTTGGACAGGGGGCCTTGTTTGTACACCTTC
TRBV5-1,NA,TRBJ1-1,CASSLAENTEAFF,TGCGCCAGCAGCTTGGCGGAGAACACTGAAGCTTTCTTT
TRBV6-1,NA,TRBJ2-7,CASSEAGILYEQYF,TGTGCCAGCAGTGAAGCAGGCATTCTATACGAGCAGTACTTC
TRBV13,TRBD2,TRBJ2-5,CASSFTFGGGAGETQYF,TGTGCCAGCAGCTTTACGTTCGGCGGGGGGGCCGGTGAGACCCAGTACTTC
TRBV11-2,TRBD2,TRBJ2-1,CASSTYSGVPENEQFF,TGTGCCAGCAGTACTTATAGCGGGGTCCCTGAGAATGAGCAGTTCTTC
TRBV12-5,NA,TRBJ2-7,CASGVSGYEQYF,TGTGCTAGTGGTGTATCAGGATACGAGCAGTACTTC
TRBV29-1,NA,TRBJ1-5,CSVRINQPQHF,TGCAGCGTACGGATCAATCAGCCCCAGCATTTT